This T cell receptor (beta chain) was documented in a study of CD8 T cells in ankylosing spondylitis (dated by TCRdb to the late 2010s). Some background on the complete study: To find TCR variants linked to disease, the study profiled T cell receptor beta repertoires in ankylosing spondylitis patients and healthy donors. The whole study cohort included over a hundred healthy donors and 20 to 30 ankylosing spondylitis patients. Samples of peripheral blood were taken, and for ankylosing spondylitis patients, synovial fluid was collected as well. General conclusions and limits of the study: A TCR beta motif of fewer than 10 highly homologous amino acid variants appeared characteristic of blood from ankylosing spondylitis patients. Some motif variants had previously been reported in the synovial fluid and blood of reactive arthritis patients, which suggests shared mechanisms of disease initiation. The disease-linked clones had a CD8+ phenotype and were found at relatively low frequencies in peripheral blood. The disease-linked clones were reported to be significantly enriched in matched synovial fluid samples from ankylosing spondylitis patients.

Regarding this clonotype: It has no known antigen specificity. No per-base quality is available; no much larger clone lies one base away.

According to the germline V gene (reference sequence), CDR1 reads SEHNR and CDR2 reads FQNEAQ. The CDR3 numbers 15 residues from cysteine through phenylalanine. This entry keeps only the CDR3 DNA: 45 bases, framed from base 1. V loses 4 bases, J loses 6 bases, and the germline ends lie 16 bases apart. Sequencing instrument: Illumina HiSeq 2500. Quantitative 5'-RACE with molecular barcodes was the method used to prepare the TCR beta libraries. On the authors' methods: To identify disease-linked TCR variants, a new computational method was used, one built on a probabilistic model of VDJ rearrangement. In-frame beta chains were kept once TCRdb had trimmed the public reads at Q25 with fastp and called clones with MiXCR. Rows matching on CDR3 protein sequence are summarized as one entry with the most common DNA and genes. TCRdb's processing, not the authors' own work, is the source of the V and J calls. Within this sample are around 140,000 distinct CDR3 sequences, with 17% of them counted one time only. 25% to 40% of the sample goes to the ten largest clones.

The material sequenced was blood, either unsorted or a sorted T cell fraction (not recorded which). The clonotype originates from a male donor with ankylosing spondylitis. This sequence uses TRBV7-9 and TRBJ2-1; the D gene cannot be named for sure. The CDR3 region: CASSSGPLTFNEQFF. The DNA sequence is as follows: TGTGCCAGCAGCTCAGGACCCCTCACGTTCAATGAGCAGTTCTTC. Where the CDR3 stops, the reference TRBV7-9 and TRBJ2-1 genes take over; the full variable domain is DTGVSQNPRHKITKRGQNVTFRCDPISEHNRLYWYRQTLGQGPEFLTYFQNEAQLEKSRLLSDRFSAERPKGSFSTLEIQRTEQGDSAMYLCASSSGPLTFNEQFFGPGTRLTVL.